Listed below are T cell receptor beta chains from one sample, sequenced in a study of blood T cell repertoires in COVID-19. The assay was immunoSEQ multiplex PCR, and TCRdb's table has in-frame clones only and misses some. The table lists roughly 120,000 clones, around 82% of them singletons, with 9.5% to 13% in the top ten. Sequencing was carried out using peripheral blood. The receptors were gathered from a human donor in a cohort sampled during active COVID-19. CDR3s include the opening cysteine and the closing phenylalanine or tryptophan. A D gene is named only where the DNA matches it firmly. Size values are once, few and many counts, or a class for expanded clones, and some rows have none.

v_call	clone_size	d_call	j_call	cdr3_aa	cdr3_nt
TRBV18	NA	TRBD1	TRBJ1-5	CASSLNGQGGYQPQHF	TGTGCCAGCTCACTTAACGGACAGGGGGGGTATCAGCCCCAGCATTTT
TRBV7-8	NA	TRBD2	TRBJ2-3	CASSKLAGARSSTDTQYF	TGTGCCAGCAGCAAACTAGCGGGGGCACGATCTAGCACAGATACGCAGTATTTT
TRBV7-2	NA	NA	TRBJ2-3	CASSSPPPRALGYTQYF	TGTGCCAGCAGCTCACCCCCCCCCAGGGCCTTGGGATATACGCAGTATTTT
TRBV6-6	NA	NA	TRBJ2-3	CASSFIQASTDTQYF	TGTGCCAGCAGTTTTATTCAGGCTAGCACAGATACGCAGTATTTT
TRBV5-1	NA	NA	TRBJ2-5	CASSLNRQETQYF	TGCGCCAGCAGCCTAAACCGGCAAGAGACCCAGTACTTC
TRBV7-2	NA	TRBD2	TRBJ2-1	CASSLAGGVNEQFF	TGTGCCAGCAGCTTAGCGGGGGGGGTCAATGAGCAGTTCTTC
TRBV5-6	few	TRBD1	TRBJ2-7	CASSLALQGVRDYEQYF	TGTGCCAGCAGCTTGGCTCTACAGGGGGTGAGGGACTACGAGCAGTACTTC
TRBV20-1	NA	NA	TRBJ2-7	CSASLEVAYEQYF	TGCAGTGCTAGTCTGGAGGTCGCCTACGAGCAGTACTTC
TRBV7-2	once	TRBD2	TRBJ2-3	CASSTERGGTDTQYF	TGTGCCAGCAGCACGGAGCGGGGGGGCACAGATACGCAGTATTTT
TRBV6-2/TRBV6-3	NA	TRBD2	TRBJ2-1	CASSSAGGAYNEQFF	TGTGCCAGCAGTTCAGCGGGGGGGGCCTACAATGAGCAGTTCTTC
TRBV7-2	once	TRBD1	TRBJ1-6	CAGQGFYNSPLHF	TGTGCTGGACAGGGTTTCTATAATTCACCCCTCCACTTT
TRBV7-2	NA	TRBD1	TRBJ1-1	CASRLQGGTEAFF	TGTGCCAGCAGGCTTCAGGGGGGAACTGAAGCTTTCTTT
TRBV5-5	NA	NA	TRBJ1-1	CASSLGAGVGLGEAFF	TGTGCCAGCAGCTTGGGTGCGGGGGTCGGGTTAGGTGAAGCTTTCTTT
TRBV6-5	few	NA	TRBJ2-6	CASSYLLSPGANVLTF	TGTGCCAGCAGTTACCTCCTATCACCCGGGGCCAACGTCCTGACTTTC
TRBV7-2	NA	NA	TRBJ2-2	CASSLGVGNTGELFF	TGTGCCAGCAGCTTAGGAGTCGGGAACACCGGGGAGCTGTTTTTT
TRBV5-4	NA	TRBD2	TRBJ2-3	CASSPGTSGTDTQYF	TGTGCCAGCAGCCCAGGGACTAGCGGCACAGATACGCAGTATTTT
TRBV27	NA	TRBD1	TRBJ1-2	CASSIRDRGHGYTF	TGTGCCAGCAGTATCCGGGACAGGGGGCATGGCTACACCTTC
TRBV4-1	NA	TRBD1	TRBJ1-3	CASSQESPDRPGGNTIYF	TGCGCCAGCAGCCAAGAAAGCCCGGACAGGCCAGGAGGAAACACCATATATTTT
TRBV5-1	NA	TRBD2	TRBJ2-6	CASSDPRLAGDGANVLTF	TGCGCCAGCAGCGACCCAAGACTAGCGGGGGATGGGGCCAACGTCCTGACTTTC
TRBV7-8	many	NA	TRBJ2-7	CASSLAGSYEQYF	TGTGCCAGCAGCTTAGCTGGGAGCTACGAGCAGTACTTC
TRBV9	NA	TRBD1	TRBJ1-6	CASSGLPGQGDNSPLHF	TGTGCCAGCAGCGGACTTCCGGGACAGGGAGATAATTCACCCCTCCACTTT
TRBV19	NA	NA	TRBJ2-5	CASSEGVETQYF	TGTGCCAGTAGTGAAGGGGTGGAGACCCAGTACTTC
TRBV19	NA	NA	TRBJ1-1	CASSILVGASTEAFF	TGTGCCAGTAGTATTTTGGTGGGCGCGAGCACTGAAGCTTTCTTT
TRBV6-1	NA	NA	TRBJ2-7	CASSYSQSSYEQYF	TGTGCCAGCAGTTATTCACAAAGCTCCTACGAGCAGTACTTC
TRBV28	NA	TRBD1	TRBJ2-2	CASSMTGEPLRELFF	TGTGCCAGCAGTATGACAGGGGAGCCTCTTCGGGAGCTGTTTTTT
TRBV7-9	NA	NA	TRBJ2-2	CASSLWSVNTGELFF	TGTGCCAGCAGCTTATGGTCAGTTAACACCGGGGAGCTGTTTTTT
TRBV5-1	NA	TRBD2	TRBJ2-5	CASSLEAGGYETQYF	TGCGCCAGCAGCTTGGAAGCGGGGGGGTATGAGACCCAGTACTTC
TRBV3-1/TRBV3-2	few	NA	TRBJ2-3	CASSQGPGLSTDTQYF	TGTGCCAGCAGCCAGGGGCCAGGTCTGAGCACAGATACGCAGTATTTT
TRBV2	few	TRBD1	TRBJ2-4	CASSDGDSGNIQYF	TGTGCCAGCAGTGATGGGGACAGCGGCAACATTCAGTACTTC
TRBV5-4	few	TRBD1	TRBJ1-2	CASSGTTGSYGYTF	TGTGCCAGCAGCGGCACGACAGGGTCCTATGGCTACACCTTC
TRBV2	many	TRBD1	TRBJ1-1	CASSEGVPGQVNTEAFF	TGTGCCAGCAGTGAAGGGGTACCGGGACAGGTGAACACTGAAGCTTTCTTT
TRBV25-1	NA	NA	TRBJ1-1	CASSEGPWNTEAFF	TGTGCCAGCAGTGAAGGGCCCTGGAACACTGAAGCTTTCTTT
TRBV5-6	once	TRBD1	TRBJ1-2	CASTLTLGQAAGYTF	TGTGCCAGCACCCTCACTCTTGGACAGGCGGCCGGCTACACCTTC
TRBV9	NA	TRBD2	TRBJ2-5	CASSVAGAGLAGGETQYF	TGTGCCAGCAGCGTAGCCGGAGCGGGACTAGCGGGGGGAGAGACCCAGTACTTC
TRBV7-8	NA	NA	TRBJ2-7	CASSLAVVYEQYF	TGTGCCAGCAGCTTAGCCGTCGTTTACGAGCAGTACTTC
TRBV18	few	TRBD1	TRBJ1-4	CASSPTGGEKLFF	TGTGCCAGCTCACCGACAGGGGGTGAAAAACTGTTTTTT
TRBV6-5	NA	NA	TRBJ2-3	CASSSTGFEADTQYF	TGTGCCAGCAGTTCCACAGGGTTCGAGGCAGATACGCAGTATTTT
TRBV7-9	NA	NA	TRBJ1-6	CASSLARVELYNSPLHF	TGTGCCAGCAGCTTAGCGCGGGTGGAGCTCTATAATTCACCCCTCCACTTT
TRBV6-5	NA	NA	TRBJ1-5	CASRTGLWQPQHF	TGTGCCAGCAGAACAGGGTTGTGGCAGCCCCAGCATTTT
TRBV7-2	NA	NA	TRBJ2-7	CASSSQGVNSIHEQYF	TGTGCCAGCAGCTCGCAGGGCGTCAATAGTATCCACGAGCAGTACTTC
TRBV2	NA	NA	TRBJ1-2	CASSEIQGWHGYTF	TGTGCCAGCAGTGAGATACAGGGTTGGCATGGCTACACCTTC
TRBV5-4	NA	TRBD1	TRBJ1-3	CASSLGQGGGNTIYF	TGTGCCAGCAGCCTAGGACAGGGAGGTGGAAACACCATATATTTT
TRBV21-1	NA	NA	TRBJ2-5	CASSNRYGTGKETQYF	TGTGCCAGCAGCAACCGCTACGGGACAGGGAAAGAGACCCAGTACTTC
TRBV2	NA	NA	TRBJ1-3	CASSEVASVRGNTIYF	TGTGCCAGCAGTGAAGTCGCCAGCGTGAGGGGAAACACCATATATTTT
TRBV6-5	few	NA	TRBJ1-2	CASRRENYGYTF	TGTGCCAGCAGGAGGGAGAACTATGGCTACACCTTC
TRBV10-1	NA	NA	TRBJ2-6	CASSESPSSGANVLTF	TGCGCCAGCAGTGAGTCGCCGAGCTCTGGGGCCAACGTCCTGACTTTC
TRBV19	NA	TRBD2	TRBJ2-3	CASSIRLAGGKDTQYF	TGTGCCAGTAGTATTCGGCTAGCGGGGGGGAAAGATACGCAGTATTTT
TRBV7-6	NA	NA	TRBJ2-2	CASSPGDRPGGELFF	TGTGCCAGCAGCCCCGGTGACAGGCCCGGCGGGGAGCTGTTTTTT
TRBV2	NA	NA	TRBJ1-2	CASSDPQGYGYTF	TGTGCCAGCAGTGACCCACAGGGATATGGCTACACCTTC
TRBV5-4	once	TRBD1	TRBJ1-4	CASSLGQGNPWGNEKLFF	TGTGCCAGCAGCTTGGGACAGGGAAATCCGTGGGGTAATGAAAAACTGTTTTTT
TRBV14	NA	TRBD2	TRBJ2-7	CASSRGGSMNYEQYF	TGTGCCAGCAGCCGGGGAGGGTCGATGAATTACGAGCAGTACTTC
TRBV27	NA	TRBD2	TRBJ2-3	CASSSTIAGGTDTQYF	TGTGCCAGCAGTTCAACAATAGCGGGGGGGACAGATACGCAGTATTTT
TRBV7-2	NA	TRBD1	TRBJ2-3	CASSLMDRGRDTQYF	TGTGCCAGCAGCTTAATGGACAGGGGACGGGATACGCAGTATTTT
TRBV7-7	NA	NA	TRBJ2-7	CASSSRRGQAPDYEQYF	TGTGCTAGCAGCTCGCGCCGCGGGCAGGCGCCGGACTACGAGCAGTACTTC
TRBV5-1	once	NA	TRBJ2-5	CASSQINIQETQYF	TGCGCCAGCAGCCAGATAAACATCCAAGAGACCCAGTACTTC